These 32 T cell receptor beta chains were sequenced from one sample in a study of immune evolution from preneoplasia to lung adenocarcinoma. Generated by immunoSEQ multiplex PCR, the TCRdb table keeps only in-frame clones and is missing some. The sample contains thousands of clones, around 86% of which appear only once. The source material was FFPE adjacent normal lung tissue. Source of these receptors: a person aged 55 to 79 with lung adenocarcinoma.

The chain carries TRBV7-9 and TRBJ2-1; weak D call: TRBD2 (5 bases). This CDR3 region has 12 residues. Trimming removed 3 bases from V and 7 bases from J, with 7 bases in between. Germline V gene sequence: CDR1 SEHNR, CDR2 FQNEAQ (reference sequence). The DNA of the CDR3 is TGTGCCAGCAGCTTTCGGGGTAATGAGCAGTTCTTC. Its translation: CASSFRGNEQFF.

This chain joins TRBV4-2 and TRBJ2-1, with 10 positions matching TRBD2. The CDR3 has 16 residues. Per the germline V gene, CDR1 is LGHNA and CDR2 is YNFKEQ. The junction had 13 bases not matched to a gene; V was cut back by 7 bases and J by 7 bases. In DNA form, the CDR3 reads TGTGCCAGCAAAAGGGACAGCGGGGGGGATTGGAATGAGCAGTTCTTC. Protein: CASKRDSGGDWNEQFF.

V usage is TRBV13 and J usage is TRBJ1-1, with 7 positions matching TRBD1. The CDR3 contains 14 residues. Germline CDR1 reads PRHDT; CDR2 reads FYEKMQ (reference sequence). The V segment lost 6 bases and the J segment 7 bases; nucleotides outside the gene matches: 11. This CDR3 reads CASSAETGTNEAFF. CDR3 nucleotide sequence: TGTGCCAGCAGTGCAGAGACAGGGACCAATGAAGCTTTCTTT.

The chain recombines TRBV15 with TRBJ1-6; D may be TRBD1 (6 bases). This CDR3 is 16 amino acids long. Trimming removed 4 bases at V and 8 bases at J, with 18 bases between. Germline CDR1 and CDR2: LNHNV and YYDKDF (reference sequence). For the CDR3, the DNA is TGTGCCACCAGCACCCCCCGGGAGGGGGATTATTCACCCCTCCACTTT. Its protein product is CATSTPREGDYSPLHF. Combining the CDR3 with reference TRBV15 and TRBJ1-6 gives the whole variable domain DAMVIQNPRYQVTQFGKPVTLSCSQTLNHNVMYWYQQKSSQAPKLLFHYYDKDFNNEADTPDNFQSRRPNTSFCFLDIRSPGLGDTAMYLCATSTPREGDYSPLHFGNGTRLTVT.

The genes are TRBV2 and TRBJ2-7, with D tentatively TRBD1 (5 bases). This CDR3 contains 14 residues. Deletions cut 3 bases from V and 1 base from J, with 10 bases between. Germline V gives CDR1 SNHLY, CDR2 FYNNEI. Written as DNA, the CDR3 is TGTGCCAGCAGTGAGGGCGCAGGGTCCTACGAGCAGTACTTC. Translation gives CASSEGAGSYEQYF.

V is TRBV30 and J is TRBJ1-6; no firm D call. The V end lost 8 bases, the J end lost 4 bases, and 12 bases lay between the germline ends. Germline loops: CDR1 GTSNPN, CDR2 SVGIG (reference sequence). The CDR3 spans 13 residues. The CDR3: CAGRGEYNSPLHF. The DNA for the CDR3 is TGTGCCGGCCGGGGTGAATATAATTCACCCCTCCACTTT.

The chain joins TRBV4-1 to TRBJ2-5; 7 bases fit TRBD2. CDR1 MGHRA and CDR2 YSYEKL come from the germline V gene. Losses at the gene ends were 1 base for V and 1 base for J; bases not matched to a gene: 6. CDR3 length equals 16 residues. Here the CDR3 reads CASSQGEGTTQETQYF. The CDR3 DNA reads as TGCGCCAGCAGCCAAGGGGAGGGCACCACCCAAGAGACCCAGTACTTC.

The J gene is TRBJ1-4, the V gene TRBV7-8; maybe TRBD1 (6 bases). Deletions cut 5 bases from V and 0 bases from J, with 10 bases between. Germline CDR1 SGHVS, CDR2 FQNEAQ. The CDR3 spans 15 residues. The chain's CDR3 is CASSRGGATNEKLFF. As DNA, the CDR3 is TGTGCCAGCAGCAGAGGGGGTGCAACTAATGAAAAACTGTTTTTT.

This clone was observed a single time. CDR3 in amino acids: CASSPRDFTGTGNTIYF. The CDR3 coding sequence is TGTGCCAGCAGCCCAAGGGACTTTACGGGCACTGGAAACACCATATATTTT. The gene calls are TRBV4-2 and TRBJ1-3; maybe TRBD1 (5 bases). This CDR3 contains 17 residues. V lost 4 bases and J lost 2, with 18 bases in between. Germline assignment: CDR1 LGHNA and CDR2 YNFKEQ.

The genes are TRBV5-4 and TRBJ2-5, with D perhaps being TRBD1 or TRBD2 (5 bases each). This CDR3 is built from 14 residues. The V end was cut by 3 bases, the J end by 4 bases, with 13 bases between. Germline CDR1 and CDR2: SGHNT and YYREEE (reference sequence). Written as DNA, the CDR3 is TGTGCCAGCAGCTCTCGTGGGGGACCAGAGACCCAGTACTTC. Amino acid sequence: CASSSRGGPETQYF.

The chain couples TRBV7-3 to TRBJ2-5, with 10 bases identical to TRBD2. This CDR3 contains 19 residues. V shed 1 base, J shed 5 bases, and the junction held 16 bases outside the gene matches. CDR1 and CDR2 (germline): SGHTA, FQGTGA. CDR3 sequence: CASSLKPPGASGGWETQYF. In nucleotides, the CDR3 is TGTGCCAGCAGCTTAAAACCTCCTGGAGCTAGCGGGGGCTGGGAGACCCAGTACTTC. Complete variable domain (other parts from reference TRBV7-3 and TRBJ2-5): GAGVSQTPSNKVTEKGKYVELRCDPISGHTALYWYRQSLGQGPEFLIYFQGTGAADDSGLPNDRFFAVRPEGSVSTLKIQRTERGDSAVYLCASSLKPPGASGGWETQYFGPGTRLLVL.

V and J are TRBV28 and TRBJ1-2; possible D gene TRBD1, 5 bases. Germline V gives CDR1 MDHEN, CDR2 SYDVKM. V lost 1 base to trimming and J lost 3 bases, with 21 bases between them. The CDR3 loop spans 18 amino acids. CDR3 loop: CASSLSTHPGQADYGYTF. CDR3 DNA sequence: TGTGCCAGCAGTTTATCCACCCACCCAGGGCAGGCGGACTATGGCTACACCTTC.

V is TRBV11-2 and J is TRBJ2-6; TRBD1 matches 10 bases. The CDR3 covers 18 residues. The germline V gene encodes CDR1 SGHAT and CDR2 FQNNGV. V lost 1 base to trimming and J lost 0 bases; unmatched junction nucleotides: 3. CDR3 region: CASSLGGQGVSGANVLTF. CDR3 nucleotide sequence: TGTGCCAGCAGCTTAGGCGGACAGGGGGTCTCTGGGGCCAACGTCCTGACTTTC.

This sequence joins TRBV6-1 and TRBJ1-6, with D maybe TRBD1 (5 bases). The V gene lost 8 bases and the J gene lost 3 bases, with 8 bases spanning the gap. This CDR3 is 13 amino acids long. The V gene's germline CDR1 is MNHNS and CDR2 SASEGT. CDR3 bases: TGTGCCAGCCAGGGCGGCTATAATTCACCCCTCCACTTT. Protein: CASQGGYNSPLHF.

This clone was seen a single time. The chain links TRBV5-4 to TRBJ2-7; the match to TRBD1 covers 9 bases. The V and J ends lost 2 bases and 2 bases, in that order; junction bases with no gene match: 11. The CDR3 is 17 amino acids. Germline CDR1 SGHNT, CDR2 YYREEE (reference sequence). The CDR3 loop is CASSFGFPGQGTYEQYF. CDR3 DNA: TGTGCCAGCAGCTTTGGGTTTCCGGGACAGGGAACCTACGAGCAGTACTTC.

This clone was seen only once. V usage is TRBV19 and J usage is TRBJ2-7; perhaps TRBD2 as D (6 bases). The CDR3 consists of 14 residues. Germline V gives CDR1 LNHDA, CDR2 SQIVND (reference sequence). V lost 7 bases, J lost 2 bases, and 15 bases lay in between. Here the CDR3 DNA reads TGTGCCAGTACTCCGAGTGCGGGACCCTACGAGCAGTACTTC. It yields the protein CASTPSAGPYEQYF.

This chain connects TRBV7-9 to TRBJ2-5, with 8 bases that match TRBD1. CDR3 length: 15 amino acids. The trim removed 5 bases at V and 5 bases at J, leaving 10 bases unmatched. Germline loops: CDR1 SEHNR, CDR2 FQNEAQ (reference sequence). The CDR3 DNA is TGTGCCAGCAGCGGGCTCGGCAGGGGGCGGGAGACCCAGTACTTC. It is translated as CASSGLGRGRETQYF. The variable domain in full, with the rest retrieved from reference TRBV7-9 and TRBJ2-5, is DTGVSQNPRHKITKRGQNVTFRCDPISEHNRLYWYRQTLGQGPEFLTYFQNEAQLEKSRLLSDRFSAERPKGSFSTLEIQRTEQGDSAMYLCASSGLGRGRETQYFGPGTRLLVL.

This clone was seen just once. This chain joins TRBV2 and TRBJ2-6, with a tentative D call TRBD2 (6 bases). Germline V CDR1 and CDR2: SNHLY, FYNNEI. The V and J ends lost 8 bases and 1 base respectively, with 15 bases between them. The CDR3 totals 16 residues. CDR3 bases: TGTGCCAGCGTTGGGGGGTGGGGATCTGGGGCCAACGTCCTGACTTTC. Translating gives CASVGGWGSGANVLTF.

V is TRBV11-3 and J is TRBJ2-2, with 8 bases fitting TRBD1. There are 15 residues in the CDR3. V lost 5 bases to trimming and J lost 5 bases; unmatched junction nucleotides: 7. Germline V gene sequence: CDR1 SGHNT, CDR2 YENEEA. Here the CDR3 reads CASSPWTGKTGELFF. The CDR3 region has the DNA TGTGCCAGCAGCCCGTGGACAGGGAAAACCGGGGAGCTGTTTTTT.

The rearrangement joins TRBV4-1 to TRBJ1-6, with no clear D. V dropped 0 bases and J dropped 14 bases, with 11 bases sitting between them. In germline, CDR1 is MGHRA, CDR2 YSYEKL. This CDR3 has 13 residues. The CDR3 loop is CASSQEYRMALHF. The DNA of the CDR3 is TGCGCCAGCAGCCAAGAGTACCGTATGGCCCTCCACTTT.

The chain has TRBV5-1 and TRBJ2-5; D ambiguous. Germline V gene data show CDR1 as SGHRS and CDR2 as YFSETQ. The ends were cut back, 0 bases at V and 2 bases at J, with 8 bases in the middle. The CDR3 totals 14 residues. The CDR3: CASSLVPDQETQYF. Here the CDR3 DNA reads TGCGCCAGCAGCTTGGTACCCGATCAAGAGACCCAGTACTTC.

The chain carries TRBV11-2 and TRBJ2-1; no reliable D call. V lost 2 bases, J lost 8 bases, and 7 bases lay in between. The CDR3 consists of 12 residues. CDR1 SGHAT and CDR2 FQNNGV come from the germline V gene. CDR3: CASSLKNHEQFF. The CDR3 DNA reads as TGTGCCAGCAGCTTAAAGAACCATGAGCAGTTCTTC. Full variable domain (missing parts from reference TRBV11-2 and TRBJ2-1): EAGVAQSPRYKIIEKRQSVAFWCNPISGHATLYWYQQILGQGPKLLIQFQNNGVVDDSQLPKDRFSAERLKGVDSTLKIQPAKLEDSAVYLCASSLKNHEQFFGPGTRLTVL.

This clone has more than one count but fewer than ten. The chain joins TRBV4-2 to TRBJ2-3; 9 bases match TRBD2. The germline CDR1 and CDR2 sequences are LGHNA and YNFKEQ. V lost 0 bases, J lost 4 bases, and 2 bases stayed unmatched. The CDR3 runs 15 residues. The DNA of the CDR3 is TGTGCCAGCAGCCAAGAGCGGGGGGGCCCAGATACGCAGTATTTT. This codes for CASSQERGGPDTQYF.

This clone was observed a handful of times. The J gene is TRBJ1-6, the V gene TRBV19; D not certain. The CDR3 loop spans 14 amino acids. V gave up 4 bases and J gave up 9 bases, with 13 bases separating them. The V gene's germline CDR1 is LNHDA and CDR2 SQIVND (reference sequence). For the CDR3, the DNA is TGTGCCAGTAGTAGAAACAGTTGGGGTTCACCCCTCCACTTT. Protein sequence: CASSRNSWGSPLHF.

This rearrangement joins TRBV7-9 to TRBJ1-4; D ambiguous. The CDR3 has 11 amino acids. Germline values: CDR1 SEHNR, CDR2 FQNEAQ (reference sequence). The V end was cut by 5 bases, the J end by 15 bases, with 13 bases between. CDR3 in amino acids: CASSRPLLVFF. In DNA form, the CDR3 reads TGTGCCAGCAGCCGCCCATTATTGGTGTTTTTT.

This chain links TRBV5-4 with TRBJ1-6, with TRBD1 matching 7 bases. From germline, CDR1 is SGHNT and CDR2 YYREEE (reference sequence). The CDR3 covers 15 residues. V lost 4 bases to trimming and J lost 5 bases; unmatched junction nucleotides: 6. The CDR3 sequence is CASSVGTANNSPLHF. The DNA of the CDR3 is TGTGCCAGCAGCGTGGGGACAGCTAATAATTCACCCCTCCACTTT.

V and J are TRBV12-5 and TRBJ2-2; D ambiguous. Germline V gives CDR1 LGHNT, CDR2 FRNRAP. V was trimmed by 0 bases and J by 4 bases, leaving 15 bases between them. The CDR3 is made up of 17 amino acids. The CDR3 bases are TGTGCTAGTGGTTTGGTGGTGTCGGAAGACACCACCGGGGAGCTGTTTTTT. This codes for CASGLVVSEDTTGELFF.

V gene TRBV4-2 combines with J gene TRBJ2-5, with a weak D call TRBD2 (6 bases). Germline lookup yields CDR1 LGHNA and CDR2 YNFKEQ. This CDR3 is built from 16 residues. V lost 0 bases and J lost 5, with 16 bases in between. The CDR3 DNA is TGTGCCAGCAGCCAAGATGGAGGGTCTCGGAGGGAGACCCAGTACTTC. As protein: CASSQDGGSRRETQYF.

The chain employs TRBV6-1 and TRBJ2-3; weak D call: TRBD2 (5 bases). This CDR3 contains 11 residues. Trimming cost V 11 bases and J 4 bases, with 10 bases left between them. Germline CDR1 is MNHNS and CDR2 is SASEGT. DNA of the CDR3: TGTGCCCACGGGGTGGCAGATACGCAGTATTTT. It specifies CAHGVADTQYF.

This sequence joins TRBV28 and TRBJ2-2; D is perhaps TRBD1 or TRBD2 (5 bases each). The length of the CDR3 is 15 residues. The germline V and J ends were trimmed by 5 bases and 4 bases, with 14 bases remaining between them. Germline loops: CDR1 MDHEN, CDR2 SYDVKM. In nucleotides, the CDR3 is TGTGCCAGCAGTACGGGACCCCGAGGCACCGGGGAGCTGTTTTTT. This encodes CASSTGPRGTGELFF.

This clone was seen a single time. The rearrangement joins TRBV9 to TRBJ1-1, with 8 bases aligning to TRBD1. Trimming cost V 3 bases and J 4 bases; bases outside gene matches: 5. The CDR3 totals 14 residues. From germline, CDR1 is SGDLS and CDR2 YYNGEE. CDR3: CASSAAGGGTEAFF. CDR3 nucleotide sequence: TGTGCCAGCAGCGCCGCAGGGGGCGGCACTGAAGCTTTCTTT.

This clone was observed a few times. The chain links TRBV15 to TRBJ2-7, with 7 nucleotides matching TRBD2. The CDR3 is 17 residues long. The germline V gene has CDR1 LNHNV and CDR2 YYDKDF (reference sequence). Germline trimming cut 3 bases from V and 1 base from J; bases unmatched to any gene: 12. The CDR3 loop reads CATSSVHMTSFSYEQYF. The CDR3 coding sequence is TGTGCCACCAGCAGCGTTCACATGACTAGCTTTTCCTACGAGCAGTACTTC.